The source of this TCR beta chain is a study of T and B cells in COVID-19 patients. The overall study: COVID-19 patients gave peripheral blood either during active infection or after recovery. Median age was approximately 33 years in the recovered cohort and approximately 68 years in the active-infection cohort. Most recovered patients had mild to moderate COVID-19 treated as outpatients. Overall study findings and caveats: At recovery TRB diversity and richness exceeded healthy donors, after highly clonal active COVID-19 repertoires.

By frequency in the sample, this clonotype is medium-sized. Its specificity is not known. BIOMED2 TRB-A/B primer pools were used in multiplex TRB PCR. One entry per CDR3 protein results from TCRdb running MiXCR on the multiplex PCR reads. The sample has some 940 distinct CDR3 sequences, less than 35% seen once. This CDR3 is 15 amino acids long. After removal of 1 base from V and 7 bases from J, the junction contained 6 bases not matched to a gene. Germline assignment: CDR1 LNHDA and CDR2 SQIVND (reference sequence). Blood genomic DNA input for TRB amplification was about 240-550 ng. What was sequenced was blood. V and J are TRBV19 and TRBJ1-4; 7 nucleotides agree with TRBD1. This clonotype was obtained from a human donor with active COVID-19. The CDR3 DNA is TGTGCCAGTAGTATAGCAGGGACAGTGCGTGAAAAACTGTTTTTT. Translation gives CASSIAGTVREKLFF.